One sample yielded the 24 T cell receptor beta chains listed below, sequenced in a study of vaccination and CD4 T cells after COVID-19. These receptors lack a known antigen. Scientists ran DNA taken from cultured CD4+ T cells through the Oncomine TCR Beta short-read assay for sequencing. One entry per CDR3 protein, called by TCRdb with MiXCR from the PCR reads. Counted here are 9,500 to 13,000 distinct CDR3 sequences, about two fifths occurring once; the ten biggest clones make up 11%. Described treatment: roughly 10-day PBMC culture with coronavirus spike peptide pools or control peptides (ViraFEST assay). The sample consisted of CD4+ T cells from blood, cultured in vitro, taken after SARS-CoV-2 vaccination. The source of these receptors is a human donor who had recovered from COVID-19.

This clonotype was seen only once. V gene TRBV6-1 combines with J gene TRBJ1-2; 7 bases are shared with TRBD1. Germline CDR1 reads MNHNS; CDR2 reads SASEGT. The CDR3 has 13 amino acids. V dropped 8 bases and J dropped 6; count of bases not matched to a gene: 9. The CDR3, as DNA: TGTGCCAGCCGTCTCACAGGGGTTCATGGCTACACCTTC. Translation: CASRLTGVHGYTF.

This clonotype is large by share. The CDR3 here is CASSYSSPPGTQYF. Here the CDR3 DNA reads TGTGCCAGCAGTTACTCGAGCCCACCAGGTACGCAGTATTTT. The chain combines TRBV6-5 with TRBJ2-3; D remains ambiguous. Germline V CDR1 and CDR2: MNHEY, SVGAGI. V was pared by 0 bases and J by 8 bases, with 12 bases between. This CDR3 is 14 amino acids long.

For this clonotype: Because the CDR3's place on the DNA is in doubt, the DNA is left out and the CDR3 is given as listed by TCRdb. The chain has TRBV7-5 and TRBJ2-5. TRBV7-5 is deemed a pseudogene. The CDR3 has 14 amino acids, counting both end residues. This chain's CDR3 is CISVPKRVQETQYF.

The J gene is TRBJ2-7, the V gene TRBV7-6; D gene ambiguous. The CDR3 is made up of 13 amino acids. The V gene's germline CDR1 is SGHVS and CDR2 FNYEAQ. V lost 5 bases, J lost 2 bases, and 10 bases lay in between. CDR3 bases: TGTGCCAGCAGCCAAGGAAACACCTACGAGCAGTACTTC. Translation: CASSQGNTYEQYF.

The genes are TRBV7-9 and TRBJ2-2, with D unresolved. V lost 6 bases and J 1 base, leaving 12 bases between the germline ends. CDR3 length: 15 residues. CDR1 is SEHNR and CDR2 is FQNEAQ in the germline V gene (reference sequence). The CDR3 loop reads CASRPLGLNTGELFF. For the CDR3, the DNA is TGTGCCAGCAGGCCCCTAGGCCTGAACACCGGGGAGCTGTTTTTT.

The chain recombines TRBV6-5 with TRBJ1-6, with 7 bases lining up with TRBD1. J was trimmed by 10 bases and V by 0 bases; bases with no gene match: 6. CDR3 size: 15 residues. Germline-derived CDR1 and CDR2 are MNHEY and SVGAGI. For the CDR3, the DNA is TGTGCCAGCAGTTACTCAGACAGGGTCGGGTCACCCCTCCACTTT. Amino acids: CASSYSDRVGSPLHF.

The V and J genes are TRBV19 and TRBJ1-5, with TRBD1 identical over 10 bases. The CDR3 is made up of 17 amino acids. Germline V gene lookup returns CDR1 LNHDA and CDR2 SQIVND (reference sequence). Trimming removed 6 bases from V and 1 base from J; junction bases left unmatched: 9. This CDR3 reads CASRPSPTGGSNQPQHF. CDR3 nucleotides: TGTGCCAGTAGACCCTCTCCGACAGGGGGCAGCAATCAGCCCCAGCATTTT.

The rearrangement joins TRBV7-2 to TRBJ2-3, with D possibly matching TRBD2 (6 bases). Trimming left V 2 bases short and J 0 bases short, with 12 bases between. CDR1 SGHTA and CDR2 FQGNSA come from the germline V gene. The CDR3 has 16 residues. CDR3 sequence: CASSLLGGGSTDTQYF. CDR3 DNA: TGTGCCAGCAGCTTATTGGGTGGAGGGAGCACAGATACGCAGTATTTT.

This clonotype was counted only a few times. J is TRBJ2-1 and V is TRBV11-3; TRBD2 matches 10 bases. CDR3 length: 15 amino acids. Per germline, CDR1 SGHNT and CDR2 YENEEA. V shed 4 bases and J 3 bases; nucleotides not matched to a gene: 3. CDR3 protein: CASSYSGGNYNEQFF. For the CDR3, the DNA is TGTGCCAGCAGCTATAGCGGGGGGAACTACAATGAGCAGTTCTTC.

This sequence joins TRBV20-1 and TRBJ2-7, with D possibly TRBD2 on 6 matching bases. V shed 0 bases and J shed 6 bases, with 15 bases lying between them. The germline V gene encodes CDR1 DFQATT and CDR2 SNEGSKA (reference sequence). This CDR3 contains 14 residues. CDR3 region: CSARDRLKLAEQYF. CDR3 in DNA: TGCAGTGCTAGAGATCGCTTGAAACTAGCCGAGCAGTACTTC.

The chain has TRBV28 and TRBJ1-1, with TRBD1 matching over 7 bases. V lost 3 bases and J lost 1; bases outside the gene matches: 20. CDR1 is MDHEN, CDR2 SYDVKM, per germline. This CDR3 contains 20 residues. The CDR3 here is CASSFLLQVAWAGGNTEAFF. The CDR3 coding sequence is TGTGCCAGCAGTTTCCTCCTTCAGGTGGCTTGGGCAGGGGGGAACACTGAAGCTTTCTTT. The whole variable domain, remainder taken from reference TRBV28 and TRBJ1-1, is DVKVTQSSRYLVKRTGEKVFLECVQDMDHENMFWYRQDPGLGLRLIYFSYDVKMKEKGDIPEGYSVSREKKERFSLILESASTNQTSMYLCASSFLLQVAWAGGNTEAFFGQGTRLTVV.

The chain carries TRBV2 and TRBJ1-1; tentative D call: TRBD1 (5 bases). CDR1 and CDR2 from the germline V gene are SNHLY and FYNNEI. V was trimmed by 3 bases and J by 0 bases, leaving 11 bases between them. The CDR3 has 15 amino acids. The CDR3 reads CASSDWGTVNTEAFF. CDR3 coding DNA: TGTGCCAGCAGTGATTGGGGGACGGTGAACACTGAAGCTTTCTTT.

The gene calls are TRBV11-2 and TRBJ2-3, with 8 bases matching TRBD1. CDR3 length equals 15 residues. V lost 4 bases and J lost 2; bases outside the gene matches: 5. From germline, CDR1 is SGHAT and CDR2 FQNNGV. For the CDR3, the DNA is TGTGCCAGCAGCTCCGGACAGGGAACCACAGATACGCAGTATTTT. Its protein is CASSSGQGTTDTQYF.

This clonotype was picked up one time. V gene TRBV6-1 combines with J gene TRBJ2-1, with D unresolved. Germline V gene sequence: CDR1 MNHNS, CDR2 SASEGT. Trimming cost V 8 bases and J 3 bases, with 11 bases left between them. The CDR3 length is 13 residues. CDR3 bases: TGTGCCAGCGGACGGACGCACTACAATGAGCAGTTCTTC. It codes for CASGRTHYNEQFF.

The V call is TRBV7-9, the J call TRBJ2-3, with a tentative D call TRBD2 (5 bases). Germline CDR1 reads SEHNR; CDR2 reads FQNEAQ (reference sequence). Trimming left V 1 base short and J 4 bases short, with 6 bases between. The CDR3 has 13 amino acids. The CDR3 nucleotides are TGTGCCAGCAGCTTAGGAGGGCCAGATACGCAGTATTTT. As protein: CASSLGGPDTQYF. The complete variable domain, with remaining parts taken from reference TRBV7-9 and TRBJ2-3, reads DTGVSQNPRHKITKRGQNVTFRCDPISEHNRLYWYRQTLGQGPEFLTYFQNEAQLEKSRLLSDRFSAERPKGSFSTLEIQRTEQGDSAMYLCASSLGGPDTQYFGPGTRLTVL.

The V gene is TRBV21-1, the J gene TRBJ1-1; the listed D gene, TRBD1, was not tested against the DNA. TRBV21-1 is a documented pseudogene. CDR3 size: 14 residues. The CDR3 loop is CASSKARGGTEAFF. In DNA, the CDR3 is TGTGCCAGCAGCAAAGCGCGGGGGGGCACTGAAGCTTTCTTT.

V is TRBV6-1 and J is TRBJ2-6; TRBD1 matches at 7 bases. The CDR3 contains 19 residues. The V gene end was trimmed by 5 bases and the J gene end by 0 bases; junction bases not matched to a gene: 13. The V gene's germline CDR1 is MNHNS and CDR2 SASEGT. CDR3 residues: CASSRSLGQRYSGANVLTF. CDR3 nucleotide sequence: TGTGCCAGCAGTCGGAGTCTGGGACAGCGCTACTCTGGGGCCAACGTCCTGACTTTC.

This clonotype turned up a few times. V gene TRBV20-1 combines with J gene TRBJ2-7; 10 bases map to TRBD2. Germline CDR1 reads DFQATT; CDR2 reads SNEGSKA (reference sequence). The V gene end was trimmed by 3 bases and the J gene end by 2 bases; junction bases not matched to a gene: 10. CDR3 length equals 16 residues. The CDR3 DNA is TGCAGTGCTAGCGGTGCCACTAGCGGGATCGCCTACGAGCAGTACTTC. Residues: CSASGATSGIAYEQYF.

The gene calls are TRBV5-1 and TRBJ1-1; 11 bases map to TRBD1. This CDR3 is built from 14 residues. Germline V CDR1 and CDR2: SGHRS, YFSETQ. Germline trimming cut 3 bases from V and 4 bases from J; bases unmatched to any gene: 2. This CDR3 is CASSWDRGGTEAFF. The CDR3, as DNA: TGCGCCAGCAGCTGGGACAGGGGGGGCACTGAAGCTTTCTTT.

A single count supports this clonotype. This chain uses TRBV30 with TRBJ1-5; 7 bases align to TRBD1. With 4 bases clipped from V and 2 bases from J, the junction kept 5 bases outside the gene matches. The germline V gene has CDR1 GTSNPN and CDR2 SVGIG (reference sequence). This CDR3 comprises 14 residues. The CDR3 sequence is CAWNRQGGNQPQHF. Written as DNA, the CDR3 is TGTGCCTGGAATCGACAGGGAGGCAATCAGCCCCAGCATTTT.

This clonotype was counted only a few times. The rearrangement links TRBV19 to TRBJ2-3, with 10 bases aligning to TRBD1. Trimming removed 10 bases from V and 3 bases from J; junction bases left unmatched: 10. The CDR3 consists of 15 residues. CDR1 and CDR2 (germline): LNHDA, SQIVND (reference sequence). The CDR3 sequence: CATKPGDRGTDTQYF. The CDR3 nucleotides read TGTGCCACCAAGCCGGGGGACAGGGGAACAGATACGCAGTATTTT.

This clonotype was detected a few times. J is TRBJ2-2 and V is TRBV24-1, with D perhaps being TRBD1 or TRBD2 (5 bases each). The CDR3 has 15 residues. Germline lookup yields CDR1 KGHDR and CDR2 SFDVKD. The V end was cut by 3 bases, the J end by 6 bases, with 13 bases between. The CDR3 bases are TGTGCCACCAGTGATCGGGGTATAGGGGCCGGGGAGCTGTTTTTT. It codes for CATSDRGIGAGELFF.

The chain links TRBV2 to TRBJ1-2; D uncertain. Germline V lookup: CDR1 SNHLY, CDR2 FYNNEI. The V end was cut by 4 bases, the J end by 3 bases, with 6 bases between. The CDR3 is 12 residues long. The CDR3 sequence is CASSAQYYGYTF. The CDR3 DNA sequence: TGTGCCAGCAGTGCACAGTACTATGGCTACACCTTC.

The V gene is TRBV7-3, the J gene TRBJ2-2, with D perhaps TRBD1 (5 bases). Trimming shortened V by 2 bases and J by 5 bases, and 12 bases separated the two germline ends. The CDR3 length is 15 residues. From germline, CDR1 is SGHTA and CDR2 FQGTGA. CDR3: CASSLDTGTTGELFF. In DNA form, the CDR3 reads TGTGCCAGCAGCTTAGACACAGGAACAACCGGGGAGCTGTTTTTT.